This T cell receptor beta chain is drawn from a study of T cells in Graves' hyperthyroidism and ophthalmopathy. Findings and caveats of the study: Ophthalmopathy and stable hyperthyroidism were separated by a 13 V-J model. Most thyroid clonotypes with frequency above 0.001 were detected in blood.

V shed 1 base, J shed 10 bases, and the junction held 9 bases outside the gene matches. The CDR3 extends over 16 amino acids. The germline gives CDR1 SGHAT, CDR2 FQDESV (reference sequence). There were TCR beta CDR3 regions amplified from RNA transcripts. First-round RT-PCR with HTBI primers amplified the TCR CDR3 region. TCRdb re-called the multiplex PCR reads with MiXCR, one entry per CDR3 protein. Of 240,000 or so distinct CDR3 sequences listed, about a sixth are singletons. In the ophthalmopathy cohort, Clinical Activity Score was at least 3, NOSPECS grade at least 4, and duration under 3 months. With regard to this clonotype: Its antigen is not identified.

The sequenced sample was blood. The receptor's source is a woman aged 18-29 years with Graves' ophthalmopathy. This chain links TRBV11-1 with TRBJ2-1, with 11 bases identical to TRBD2. The DNA of the CDR3 is TGTGCCAGCAGCTTAGAACTAGCGGGAGACGGGGCGGAGCAGTTCTTC. Translated: CASSLELAGDGAEQFF. The whole variable domain, filled in from reference TRBV11-1 and TRBJ2-1, reads EAEVAQSPRYKITEKSQAVAFWCDPISGHATLYWYRQILGQGPELLVQFQDESVVDDSQLPKDRFSAERLKGVDSTLKIQPAELGDSAMYLCASSLELAGDGAEQFFGPGTRLTVL.